Presented here are 12 T cell receptor beta chains from one specimen sequenced in a study of T cell clusters in autoimmune cytopenias. TRB amplification used 200 to 250 ng of peripheral blood genomic DNA. One tube held mixed TRB-A and TRB-B primer pools for touch-down PCR. TCRdb re-called the multiplex PCR reads; one entry per CDR3 protein, DNA not given. The record lists about 5,500 distinct CDR3 sequences, of which the ten most abundant hold around 7%. This sample also belongs to another study, concerning T cell repertoires in aging, cancer and after chemotherapy.

Sequenced: peripheral blood. All receptors come from a human donor in good health.

By frequency, this clonotype registers medium-sized (0.01 to 0.1%). V usage is TRBV6-5 and J usage is TRBJ1-5. The V gene's germline CDR1 is MNHEY and CDR2 SVGAGI. The CDR3 is 13 residues long. The CDR3 sequence: CASSYSIHQPQHF.

By frequency, this clonotype is medium-sized (0.01 to 0.1%). The V call is TRBV15, the J call TRBJ1-4. In germline, CDR1 is LNHNV, CDR2 YYDKDF (reference sequence). This CDR3 comprises 13 residues. The CDR3 reads CATSRDRPEKLFF.

This clonotype is called medium-sized (0.01 to 0.1%) based on its frequency. V usage is TRBV19 and J usage is TRBJ1-6; TCRdb proposes TRBD1, but this gene call is untestable without DNA. Per the germline V gene, CDR1 is LNHDA and CDR2 is SQIVND (reference sequence). The CDR3 spans 15 residues. Here the CDR3 reads CASTGDRFYNSPLHF.

This clonotype shows up as medium-sized by frequency. The V gene is TRBV5-1, the J gene TRBJ2-3; without DNA, the TCRdb call of TRBD2 cannot be checked. The CDR3 length is 17 residues. Germline V CDR1 and CDR2: SGHRS, YFSETQ. CDR3 region: CASSLDGRPISPDTQYF.

CDR3: CASSLRTGASETQYF. The chain joins TRBV7-6 to TRBJ2-5; no DNA is available, so the TRBD1 call from TCRdb remains unchecked. The germline CDR1 and CDR2 sequences are SGHVS and FNYEAQ. The CDR3 contains 15 residues.

By frequency, this clonotype is medium-sized (0.01 to 0.1%). CDR3: CASSLQQASYGYTF. The chain joins TRBV19 to TRBJ1-2; TCRdb's D call, TRBD1, is unchecked because there is no DNA. Germline V lookup: CDR1 LNHDA, CDR2 SQIVND (reference sequence). CDR3 length equals 14 residues.

The genes are TRBV21-1 and TRBJ2-3; TCRdb selects TRBD1, and the lack of DNA leaves this call unchecked. TRBV21-1 is marked as a pseudogene. The CDR3 sequence is 19 residues long. CDR3 region: CASSLPKVSTGAITDTQYF.

This clonotype ranks as medium-sized in terms of frequency. The chain joins TRBV5-5 to TRBJ2-1; the TCRdb D gene call, TRBD1, has no DNA to confirm it. The length of the CDR3 is 15 residues. CDR1 is SGHKS, CDR2 YYEKEE, per germline (reference sequence). The CDR3 is CASRPRPGSYNEQFF.

J is TRBJ1-5 and V is TRBV10-3. The CDR3 has 14 amino acids. The germline V gene has CDR1 ENHRY and CDR2 SYGVKD. Here the CDR3 reads CASREGPQGQPQHF.

Considering frequency, this clonotype is medium-sized. The rearrangement uses TRBV6-2 or TRBV6-3 and TRBJ2-7; no DNA is available, so the TRBD1 call from TCRdb remains unchecked. The CDR3 loop spans 15 amino acids. Germline loops: CDR1 MNHEY, CDR2 SVGEGT. Here the CDR3 reads CASIPTRDGSYEQYF.

Its frequency marks this clonotype as medium-sized. The CDR3 reads CASSYRRGASYGYTF. The chain employs TRBV6-2 or TRBV6-3 and TRBJ1-2; TCRdb proposes TRBD1, but this gene call is untestable without DNA. This CDR3 is 15 amino acids long. Germline V gives CDR1 MNHEY, CDR2 SVGEGT.

This CDR3 is CASSVDRGGEKLFF. This chain connects TRBV2 to TRBJ1-4; TCRdb reports TRBD1, a call that lacks DNA to check it against. The length of the CDR3 is 14 residues. Germline values: CDR1 SNHLY, CDR2 FYNNEI.